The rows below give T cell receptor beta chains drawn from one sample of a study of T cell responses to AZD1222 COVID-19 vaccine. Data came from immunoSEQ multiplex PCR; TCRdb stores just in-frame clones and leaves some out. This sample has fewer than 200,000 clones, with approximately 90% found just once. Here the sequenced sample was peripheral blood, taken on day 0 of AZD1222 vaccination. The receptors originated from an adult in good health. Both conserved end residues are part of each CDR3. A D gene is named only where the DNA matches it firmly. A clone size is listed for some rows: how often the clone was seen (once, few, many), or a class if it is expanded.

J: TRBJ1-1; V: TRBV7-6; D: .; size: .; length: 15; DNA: TGTGCCAGCAGCTTAGCGGGGGGCGAGGACACTGAAGCTTTCTTT; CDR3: CASSLAGGEDTEAFF
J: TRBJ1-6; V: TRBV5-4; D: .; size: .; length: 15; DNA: TGTGCCAGCAGCCCTGCCGCCGCCAATAATTCACCCCTCCACTTT; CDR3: CASSPAAANNSPLHF
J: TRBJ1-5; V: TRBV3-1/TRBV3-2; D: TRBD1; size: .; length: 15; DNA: TGTGCCAGCAGCCAAGATTACAGGGGTAGTCAGCCCCAGCATTTT; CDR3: CASSQDYRGSQPQHF
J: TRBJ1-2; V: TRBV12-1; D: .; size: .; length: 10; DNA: TGTGCCAGCAGCTGCCATGGCTACACCTTC; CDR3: CASSCHGYTF
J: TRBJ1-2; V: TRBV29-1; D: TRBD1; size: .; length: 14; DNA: TGCAGCGTAGGGACAGCCTTTGTGGCTGGTGGCTACACCTTC; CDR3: CSVGTAFVAGGYTF
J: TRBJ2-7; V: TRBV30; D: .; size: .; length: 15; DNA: TGTGCCTGGAGCCGAGACTGGACGAGCTCCTACGAGCAGTACTTC; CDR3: CAWSRDWTSSYEQYF
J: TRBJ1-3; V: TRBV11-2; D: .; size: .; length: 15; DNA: TGTGCCAGCAGCCAACAGGCAGACTACGGAAACACCATATATTTT; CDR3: CASSQQADYGNTIYF
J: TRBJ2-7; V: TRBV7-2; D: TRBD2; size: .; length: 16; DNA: TGTGCCAGCAGCTTATCCGCTAGCGGGGGGGCTTACGAGCAGTACTTC; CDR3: CASSLSASGGAYEQYF
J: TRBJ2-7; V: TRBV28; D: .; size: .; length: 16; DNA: TGTGCCAGCAGTTTTGGCAGGTGGTATCCAACCTACGAGCAGTACTTC; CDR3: CASSFGRWYPTYEQYF
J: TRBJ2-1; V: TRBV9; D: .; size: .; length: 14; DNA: TGTGCCAGCACCCGTAGGTCGACTGCGGATGAGCAGTTCTTC; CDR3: CASTRRSTADEQFF
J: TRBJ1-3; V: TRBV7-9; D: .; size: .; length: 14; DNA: TGTGCCAGCAGTCCAGGGCTCTCTGGAAACACCATATATTTT; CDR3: CASSPGLSGNTIYF
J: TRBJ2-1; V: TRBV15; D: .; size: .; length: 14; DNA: TGTGCCACGGGTCGAGCGGCGGCTTCCAATGAGCAGTTCTTC; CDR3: CATGRAAASNEQFF
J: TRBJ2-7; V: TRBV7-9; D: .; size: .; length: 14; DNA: TGTGCCAGCAGCTCGGTTGGGCGGCTCTACGAGCAGTACTTC; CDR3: CASSSVGRLYEQYF
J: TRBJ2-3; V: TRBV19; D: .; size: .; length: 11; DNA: TGTGCCAGCGGACGGGGGGATACGCAGTATTTT; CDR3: CASGRGDTQYF
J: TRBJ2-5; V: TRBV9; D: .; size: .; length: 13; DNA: TGTGCCAGCAGCGTACAGGGTCTGGAGACCCAGTACTTC; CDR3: CASSVQGLETQYF
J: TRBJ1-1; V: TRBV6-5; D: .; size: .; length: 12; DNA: TGTGCCAGCAGACAGGGTTACACTGAAGCTTTCTTT; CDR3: CASRQGYTEAFF
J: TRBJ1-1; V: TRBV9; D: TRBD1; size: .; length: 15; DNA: TGTGCCAGCAGCGTAGAGGACAGGGCTGACACTGAAGCTTTCTTT; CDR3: CASSVEDRADTEAFF
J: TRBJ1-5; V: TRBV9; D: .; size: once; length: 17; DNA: TGTGCCAGCAGCCAAGGCAGTGGGGACCCCCGCAATCAGCCCCAGCATTTT; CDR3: CASSQGSGDPRNQPQHF
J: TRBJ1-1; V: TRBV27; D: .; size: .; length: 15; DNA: TGTGCCGGTCGACGGGAGAGTCCTATGAACACTGAAGCTTTCTTT; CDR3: CAGRRESPMNTEAFF
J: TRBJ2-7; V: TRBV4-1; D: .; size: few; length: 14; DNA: TGCGCCAGCAGCCAAGTGGGACGGTCCTACGAGCAGTACTTC; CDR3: CASSQVGRSYEQYF
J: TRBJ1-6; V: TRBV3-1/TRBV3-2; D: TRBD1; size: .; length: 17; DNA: TGTGCCAGCAGCCAAGCACAGGGGAACTCCTATAATTCACCCCTCCACTTT; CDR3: CASSQAQGNSYNSPLHF
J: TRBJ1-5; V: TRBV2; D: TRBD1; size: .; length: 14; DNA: TGTGCCAGCTGGGACAGTTATAGCAATCAGCCCCAGCATTTT; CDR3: CASWDSYSNQPQHF
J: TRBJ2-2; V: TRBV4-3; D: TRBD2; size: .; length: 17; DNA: TGCGCCAGCAGCCCTTGGCTAGCGGGGGGCAACACCGGGGAGCTGTTTTTT; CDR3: CASSPWLAGGNTGELFF
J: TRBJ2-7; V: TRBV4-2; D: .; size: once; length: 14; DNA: TGTGCCAGCAGCCAAGCTGAGAGCTCCTACGAGCAGTACTTC; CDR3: CASSQAESSYEQYF
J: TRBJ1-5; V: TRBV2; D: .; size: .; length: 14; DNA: TGTGCCAGCAGCTTGGGACGGGTCAATCAGCCCCAGCATTTT; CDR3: CASSLGRVNQPQHF
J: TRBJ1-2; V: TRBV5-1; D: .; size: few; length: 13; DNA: TGCGCCAGCAGCTTGGGACGAGACTATGGCTACACCTTC; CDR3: CASSLGRDYGYTF
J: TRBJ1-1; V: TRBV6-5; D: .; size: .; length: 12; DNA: TGTGCCAGCAGCCGAGAGTCTGGAGGAGCTTTCTTT; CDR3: CASSRESGGAFF
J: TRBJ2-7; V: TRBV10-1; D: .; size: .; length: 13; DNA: TGCGCCAGCAGTGAGCGGATCGGGGACGAGCAGTACTTC; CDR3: CASSERIGDEQYF
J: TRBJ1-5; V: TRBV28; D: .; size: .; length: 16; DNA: TGTGCCAGCAGTTTCTGGGACTTACATAGCAATCAGCCCCAGCATTTT; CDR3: CASSFWDLHSNQPQHF
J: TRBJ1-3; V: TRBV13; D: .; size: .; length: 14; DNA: TGTGCCAGCAGCGGCAGGGGAGACGGAAACACCATATATTTT; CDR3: CASSGRGDGNTIYF
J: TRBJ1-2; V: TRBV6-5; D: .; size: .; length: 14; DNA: TGTGCCACCAAAAACGACGGAGCTAACTATGGCTACACCTTC; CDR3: CATKNDGANYGYTF
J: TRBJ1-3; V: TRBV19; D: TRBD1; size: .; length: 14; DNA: TGTGCCAGTGGAGGACAGGGCTCTGGAAACACCATATATTTT; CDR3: CASGGQGSGNTIYF
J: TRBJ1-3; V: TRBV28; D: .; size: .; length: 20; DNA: TGTGCCAGCAGTTACCCTTGGCAGGGGACTACCCTCAACGCTGGAAACACCATATATTTT; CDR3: CASSYPWQGTTLNAGNTIYF
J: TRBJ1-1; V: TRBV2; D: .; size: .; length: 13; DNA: TGTGCCAGCAGTGAACAGGGCGGAACTGAAGCTTTCTTT; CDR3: CASSEQGGTEAFF
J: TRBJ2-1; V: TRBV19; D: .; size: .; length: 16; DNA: TGTGCCAGTAGTATAACCACTTCTAGCTCCTACAATGAGCAGTTCTTC; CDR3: CASSITTSSSYNEQFF
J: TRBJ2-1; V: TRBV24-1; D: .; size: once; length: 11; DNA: TGTGCCACCAGTGAGTACAATGAGCAGTTCTTC; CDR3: CATSEYNEQFF
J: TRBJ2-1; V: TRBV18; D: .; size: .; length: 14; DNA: TGTGCCAGCTCACGTACCGGGGCGAACAATGAGCAGTTCTTC; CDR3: CASSRTGANNEQFF
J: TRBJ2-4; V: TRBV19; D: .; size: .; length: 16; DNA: TGTGCCAGTAGCCGGCCCATCCAGGGGCCCAAAAACATTCAGTACTTC; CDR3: CASSRPIQGPKNIQYF
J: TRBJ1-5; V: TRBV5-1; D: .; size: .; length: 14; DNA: TGCGCCAGCAGCCTGGACTCCAGCAATCAGCCCCAGCATTTT; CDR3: CASSLDSSNQPQHF
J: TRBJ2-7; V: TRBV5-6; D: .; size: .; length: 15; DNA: TGTGCCAGCAGCCTTTACCGGGACGGCAACTACGAGCAGTACTTC; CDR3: CASSLYRDGNYEQYF
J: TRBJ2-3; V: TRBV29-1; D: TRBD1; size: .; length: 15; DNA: TGCAGCGTTGAAGTCCGGGACAGGGGAACAGATACGCAGTATTTT; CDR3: CSVEVRDRGTDTQYF
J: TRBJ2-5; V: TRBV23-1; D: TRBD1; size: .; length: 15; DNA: TGCGCCAGCAGTCAACGACAGGGGTTGAAAGAGACCCAGTACTTC; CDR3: CASSQRQGLKETQYF
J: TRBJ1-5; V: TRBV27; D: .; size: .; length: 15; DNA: TGTGCCAGCAGCCCGAGCCAGGGTATCAATCAGCCCCAGCATTTT; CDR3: CASSPSQGINQPQHF
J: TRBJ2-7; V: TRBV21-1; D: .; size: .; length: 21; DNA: TGTGCCAGCAGCAAAGTCGGTCGGGTAAACCAAACCAGTAGGCAAAACTACGAGCAGTACTTC; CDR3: CASSKVGRVNQTSRQNYEQYF
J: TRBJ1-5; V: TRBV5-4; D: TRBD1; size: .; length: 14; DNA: TGTGCCAGCAGCTTAGGGACAGGGGGCCAGCCCCAGCATTTT; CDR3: CASSLGTGGQPQHF
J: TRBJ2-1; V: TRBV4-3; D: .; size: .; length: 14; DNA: TGCGCCAGCAGCCCGACAGGTCATGGTTTAGAGCAGTTCTTC; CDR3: CASSPTGHGLEQFF
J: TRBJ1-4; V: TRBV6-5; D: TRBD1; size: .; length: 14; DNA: TGTGCCAGCACCTTACAGGGGAGAGATGAAAAACTGTTTTTT; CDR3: CASTLQGRDEKLFF